These T cell receptor beta chains were read from a single sample in a study of T cell repertoires in cytomegalovirus infection. These TCRs' antigens remain unknown. TCRdb used MiXCR to reprocess the reads, holding one entry per CDR3 protein. The data show thousands of distinct CDR3 sequences, roughly 53% seen once. Sample: PBMCs, sequenced either directly or after in vitro stimulation (not recorded which). The receptor set was obtained from a human donor in good health (CMV status not recorded). Some clones in this sample may be carry-over from other donors' samples. The CDR3 runs from the conserved cysteine through the conserved F or W. A D gene is named only where the DNA matches it firmly. Clone sizes are given selectively: once, few, many, or a class where the clone is expanded.

TRBV7-2	NA	few	TRBJ2-5	TGTGCCAGCAGCTTAGGCTCGGGGTCCTGGGAGACCCAGTACTTC	CASSLGSGSWETQYF
TRBV7-6	TRBD2	NA	TRBJ2-1	TGTGCCAGCAGCTTTTTGCGACTAGCCACCTACAATGAGCAGTTCTTC	CASSFLRLATYNEQFF
TRBV7-6	TRBD1	NA	TRBJ2-1	TGTGCCAGCAGCGGAATCAGGGGGCTAGCCTTTGAGGTGGTTTCCTACAATGAGCAGTTCTTC	CASSGIRGLAFEVVSYNEQFF
TRBV7-9	NA	NA	TRBJ2-1	TGTGTTATGAGCTTGTTGGGAATATCCACCTACAATGAGCAGTTATTC	CVMSLLGISTYNEQLF
TRBV7-9	NA	NA	TRBJ1-1	TGTGCCAGCAGCCTAAACCTAAGGGGGAACACTGAAGCTTTCTTT	CASSLNLRGNTEAFF
TRBV11-1	NA	NA	TRBJ2-3	TGTGCCAGCAGCCTCCGGCCCACCAGGGCAGATACGCAGTATTTT	CASSLRPTRADTQYF
TRBV5-4	NA	NA	TRBJ2-5	TGTGCCAGCAGCTTGTCCCAGAACCAAGAGACCCAGTACTTC	CASSLSQNQETQYF
TRBV5-5	TRBD1	NA	TRBJ2-2	TGTGCCAGCAGCCTGCTGGGACAGGGGAACACCGGGGAGCTGTTTTTT	CASSLLGQGNTGELFF
TRBV7-2	NA	NA	TRBJ2-7	TGTGCCAGCAGCGACCGGTACGAGCAGTACTTC	CASSDRYEQYF
TRBV7-6	NA	NA	TRBJ2-7	TGTGCCAGCAGCTACAGGGACATCGGTGTCTACGAGCAGTACTTC	CASSYRDIGVYEQYF
TRBV6-6	NA	NA	TRBJ2-3	TGTGCCAGCAGTTACATATCAGGGGGCACAGATACGCAGTATTTT	CASSYISGGTDTQYF
TRBV6-1	TRBD1	few	TRBJ1-3	TGTGCCAGCAGTGAAGCGCTCGGGACAGCAGCCTCTGGAAACACCATATATTTT	CASSEALGTAASGNTIYF
TRBV5-1	NA	NA	TRBJ1-2	TGCGCCAGCAGCTTGGGGGGCCAGGGCTATGGCTACACCTTC	CASSLGGQGYGYTF
TRBV7-9	TRBD1	NA	TRBJ2-7	TGTTCCATCAGCTTTAGGGACAGGGGTCGTTACGAGCAGTACTTC	CSISFRDRGRYEQYF
TRBV7-9	NA	once	TRBJ2-3	TGTGCCAGCAGCTTAGCGATTCAGGGTACAGATACGCAGTATTTT	CASSLAIQGTDTQYF
TRBV7-3	NA	many	TRBJ2-3	TGTGCCAGCAGCCCAACCGGGAGGACAGGTTGGGGGGGGGCAGATACGCAGTATTTT	CASSPTGRTGWGGADTQYF
TRBV7-2	TRBD1	few	TRBJ2-1	TGTGCCAGCAGCCTATTGACAGGGGCCGATGAGCAGTTCTTC	CASSLLTGADEQFF
TRBV7-2	TRBD2	NA	TRBJ2-1	TGTGCCAGCAGCTTAGTCGGGCTAGCGGTGTCTTCCTACAATGAGCAGTTCTTC	CASSLVGLAVSSYNEQFF
TRBV10-3	TRBD1	few	TRBJ1-2	TGTGCCATCAGTTCCTGGTCGGGACAGTCAAGTGGTGGCTACACCTTC	CAISSWSGQSSGGYTF